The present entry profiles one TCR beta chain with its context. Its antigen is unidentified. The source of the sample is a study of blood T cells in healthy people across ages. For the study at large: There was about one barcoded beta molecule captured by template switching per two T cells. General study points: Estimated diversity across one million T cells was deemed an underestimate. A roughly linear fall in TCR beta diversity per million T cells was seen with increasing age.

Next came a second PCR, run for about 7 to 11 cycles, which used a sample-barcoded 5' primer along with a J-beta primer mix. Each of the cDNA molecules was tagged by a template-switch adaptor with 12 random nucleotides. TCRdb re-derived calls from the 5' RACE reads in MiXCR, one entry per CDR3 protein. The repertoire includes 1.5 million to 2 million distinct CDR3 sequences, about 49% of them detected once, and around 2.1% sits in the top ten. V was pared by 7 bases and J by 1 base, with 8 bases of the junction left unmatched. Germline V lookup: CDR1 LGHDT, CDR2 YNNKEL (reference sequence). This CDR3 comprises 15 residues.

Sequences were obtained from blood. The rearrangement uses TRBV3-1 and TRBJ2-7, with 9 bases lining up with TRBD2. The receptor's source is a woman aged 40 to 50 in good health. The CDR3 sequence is CASTKRAGGSYEQYF. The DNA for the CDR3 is TGTGCCAGCACAAAAAGAGCGGGGGGATCCTACGAGCAGTACTTC.